This record looks at one T cell receptor beta chain sequence and its context. The data derive from a study of T cells in Graves' hyperthyroidism and ophthalmopathy. Using RNA transcripts as the source, TCR beta CDR3 regions were amplified. An initial round of RT-PCR targeting the TCR CDR3 relied on the HTBI primer set. One entry per CDR3 protein results from TCRdb running MiXCR on the multiplex PCR reads. The sample gives roughly 740,000 distinct CDR3 sequences, approximately 16% of which show up once; roughly 8% is in the top ten. The hyperthyroidism patients had all been newly diagnosed, and their disease duration was under 2 months. Their ages ranged from 18 to 65 years. The PBMCs had their origin in more than 9.5 ml of fresh peripheral blood. The CDR3 has 15 residues. Trimming pared 3 bases from V and 1 base from J, leaving 9 bases between.

This TCR was recovered from a man aged 18 to 29 with Graves' hyperthyroidism. Sequencing was performed on blood. This chain uses TRBV12-3 or TRBV12-4 with TRBJ2-2, with D perhaps TRBD1 (6 bases). The CDR3 sequence is CASSFRDKNTGELFF. The CDR3 nucleotides read TGTGCCAGCAGTTTCCGGGACAAGAACACCGGGGAGCTGTTTTTT.